The text below deals with one TCR beta chain. The sample is drawn from a study of cytomegalovirus exposure and HLA in healthy donors. The PCR employed 60 Vbeta primers together with 13 Jbeta primers. Some clones are missing from TCRdb's copy, which holds only in-frame ones; the method was immunoSEQ multiplex PCR. Of around 170,000 clones in the sample, 75% to 85% are singletons; the top ten hold less than 0.85%. With 4 bases removed from V and 3 bases from J, the gap between germline ends came to 10 bases. The CDR3 has 13 amino acids. Germline assignment: CDR1 SGHKS and CDR2 YYEKEE (reference sequence).

The clonotype originates from a young woman in good health and CMV-seronegative. The chain joins TRBV5-5 to TRBJ2-5, with D perhaps matching TRBD2 (5 bases). The specimen was PBMCs. CDR3 region: CASSRFGEETQYF. The CDR3 region has the DNA TGTGCCAGCAGCCGCTTCGGGGAAGAGACCCAGTACTTC.